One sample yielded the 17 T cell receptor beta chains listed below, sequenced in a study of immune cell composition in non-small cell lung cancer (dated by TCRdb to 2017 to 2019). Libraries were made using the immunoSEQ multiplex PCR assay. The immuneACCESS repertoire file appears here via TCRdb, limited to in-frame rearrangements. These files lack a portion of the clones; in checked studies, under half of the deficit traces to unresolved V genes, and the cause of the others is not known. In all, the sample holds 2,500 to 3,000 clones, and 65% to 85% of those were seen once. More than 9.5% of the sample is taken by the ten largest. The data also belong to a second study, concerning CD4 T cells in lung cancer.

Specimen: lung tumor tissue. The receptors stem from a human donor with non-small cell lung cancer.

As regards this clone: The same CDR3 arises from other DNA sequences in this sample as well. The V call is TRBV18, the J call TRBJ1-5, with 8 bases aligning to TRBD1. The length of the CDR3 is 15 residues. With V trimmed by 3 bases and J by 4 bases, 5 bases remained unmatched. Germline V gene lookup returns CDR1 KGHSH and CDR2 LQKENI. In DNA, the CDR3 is TGTGCCAGCTCACCCGACAGGGGAGGGAATCAGCCCCAGCATTTT. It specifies CASSPDRGGNQPQHF.

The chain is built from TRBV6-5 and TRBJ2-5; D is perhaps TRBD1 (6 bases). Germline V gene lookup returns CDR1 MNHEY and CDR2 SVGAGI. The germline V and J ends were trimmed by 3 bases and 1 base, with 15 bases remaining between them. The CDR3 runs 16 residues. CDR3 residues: CASSYSGTHSQETQYF. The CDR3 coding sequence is TGTGCCAGCAGTTATAGTGGGACACACTCCCAAGAGACCCAGTACTTC.

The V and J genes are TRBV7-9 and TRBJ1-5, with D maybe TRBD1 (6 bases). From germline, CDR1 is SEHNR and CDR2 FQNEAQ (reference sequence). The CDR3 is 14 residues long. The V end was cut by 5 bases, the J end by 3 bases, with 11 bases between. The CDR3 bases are TGTGCCAGCAGCCAGGACAGTTTCAATCAGCCCCAGCATTTT. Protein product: CASSQDSFNQPQHF.

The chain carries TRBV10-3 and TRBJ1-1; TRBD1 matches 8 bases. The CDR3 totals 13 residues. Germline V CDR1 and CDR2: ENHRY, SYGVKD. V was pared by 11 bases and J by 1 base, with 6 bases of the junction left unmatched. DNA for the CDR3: TGTGCCGTAACACAGGGGGAGAACACTGAAGCTTTCTTT. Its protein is CAVTQGENTEAFF.

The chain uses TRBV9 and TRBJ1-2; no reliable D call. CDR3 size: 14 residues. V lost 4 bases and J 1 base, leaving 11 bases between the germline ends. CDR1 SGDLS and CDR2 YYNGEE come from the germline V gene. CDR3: CASSPGRGNYGYTF. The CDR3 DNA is TGTGCCAGCAGCCCCGGTCGGGGTAACTATGGCTACACCTTC.

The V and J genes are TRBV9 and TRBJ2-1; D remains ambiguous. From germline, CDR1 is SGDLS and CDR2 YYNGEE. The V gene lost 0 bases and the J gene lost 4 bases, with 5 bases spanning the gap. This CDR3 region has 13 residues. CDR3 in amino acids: CASSVALYNEQFF. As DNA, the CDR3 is TGTGCCAGCAGCGTAGCTTTGTACAATGAGCAGTTCTTC.

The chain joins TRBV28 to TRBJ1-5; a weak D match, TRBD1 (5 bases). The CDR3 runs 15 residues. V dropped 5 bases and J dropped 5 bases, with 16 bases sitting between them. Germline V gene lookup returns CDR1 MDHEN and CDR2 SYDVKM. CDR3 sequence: CASSPRHGGDQPQHF. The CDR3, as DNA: TGTGCCAGCAGTCCGAGGCACGGAGGGGATCAGCCCCAGCATTTT.

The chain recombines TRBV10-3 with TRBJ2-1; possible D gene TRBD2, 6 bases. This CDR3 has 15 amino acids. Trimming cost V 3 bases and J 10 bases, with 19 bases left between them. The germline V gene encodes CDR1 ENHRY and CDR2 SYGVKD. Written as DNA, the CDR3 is TGTGCCATCAGTGACCAGGGACTGCCCACAGAAGAGCAGTTCTTC. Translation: CAISDQGLPTEEQFF.

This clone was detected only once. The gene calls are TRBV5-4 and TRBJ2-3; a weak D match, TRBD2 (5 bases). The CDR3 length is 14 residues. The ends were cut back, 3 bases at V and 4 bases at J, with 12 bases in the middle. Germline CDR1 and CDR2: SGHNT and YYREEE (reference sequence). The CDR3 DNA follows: TGTGCCAGCAGCTCAGCGGTCGGGGCAGATACGCAGTATTTT. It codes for CASSSAVGADTQYF. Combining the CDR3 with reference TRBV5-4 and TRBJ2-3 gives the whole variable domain ETGVTQSPTHLIKTRGQQVTLRCSSQSGHNTVSWYQQALGQGPQFIFQYYREEENGRGNFPPRFSGLQFPNYSSELNVNALELDDSALYLCASSSAVGADTQYFGPGTRLTVL.

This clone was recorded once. The CDR3 spells CASRQIQGPLEQYF. DNA for the CDR3: TGTGCCAGCAGGCAAATACAGGGACCCCTCGAGCAGTACTTC. V gene TRBV13 combines with J gene TRBJ2-7, with D possibly TRBD1 on 6 matching bases. CDR3 length: 14 residues. Germline-derived CDR1 and CDR2 are PRHDT and FYEKMQ (reference sequence). Trimming took off 6 bases at V and 6 bases at J, with 18 bases between the two ends. Combining the CDR3 with reference TRBV13 and TRBJ2-7 gives the whole variable domain AAGVIQSPRHLIKEKRETATLKCYPIPRHDTVYWYQQGPGQDPQFLISFYEKMQSDKGSIPDRFSAQQFSDYHSELNMSSLELGDSALYFCASRQIQGPLEQYFGPGTRLTVT.

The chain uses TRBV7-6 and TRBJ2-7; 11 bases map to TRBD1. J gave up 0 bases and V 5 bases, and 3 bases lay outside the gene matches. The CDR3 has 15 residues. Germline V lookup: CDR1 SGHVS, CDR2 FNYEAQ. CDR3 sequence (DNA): TGTGCCAGCAGCCATGGACAGGGGGCCTCCTACGAGCAGTACTTC. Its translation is CASSHGQGASYEQYF. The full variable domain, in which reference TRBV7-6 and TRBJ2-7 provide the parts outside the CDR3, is GAGVSQSPRYKVTKRGQDVALRCDPISGHVSLYWYRQALGQGPEFLTYFNYEAQQDKSGLPNDRFSAERPEGSISTLTIQRTEQRDSAMYRCASSHGQGASYEQYFGPGTRLTVT.

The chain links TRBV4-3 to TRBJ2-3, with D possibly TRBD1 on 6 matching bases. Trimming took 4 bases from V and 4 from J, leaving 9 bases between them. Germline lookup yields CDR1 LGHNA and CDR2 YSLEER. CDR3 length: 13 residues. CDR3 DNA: TGCGCCAGCAGCCTAGGGGGAGCAGATACGCAGTATTTT. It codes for CASSLGGADTQYF.

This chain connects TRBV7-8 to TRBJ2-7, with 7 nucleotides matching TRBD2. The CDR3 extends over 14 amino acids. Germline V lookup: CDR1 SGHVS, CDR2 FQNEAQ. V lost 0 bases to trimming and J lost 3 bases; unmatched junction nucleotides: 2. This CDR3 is CASSLAPSGYEQYF. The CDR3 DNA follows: TGTGCCAGCAGCTTAGCTCCTAGCGGCTACGAGCAGTACTTC.

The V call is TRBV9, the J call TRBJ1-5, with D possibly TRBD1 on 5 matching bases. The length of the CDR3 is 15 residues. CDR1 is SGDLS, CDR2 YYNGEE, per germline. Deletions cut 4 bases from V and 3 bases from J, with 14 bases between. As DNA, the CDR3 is TGTGCCAGCAGCCCCAGTACAGGTTCCAATCAGCCCCAGCATTTT. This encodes CASSPSTGSNQPQHF.

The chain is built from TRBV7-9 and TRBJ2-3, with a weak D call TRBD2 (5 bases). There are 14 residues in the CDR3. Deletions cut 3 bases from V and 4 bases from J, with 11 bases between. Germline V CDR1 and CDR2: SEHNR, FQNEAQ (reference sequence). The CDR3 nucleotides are TGTGCCAGCAGCTTGGATACTAGTTCAGATACGCAGTATTTT. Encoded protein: CASSLDTSSDTQYF.

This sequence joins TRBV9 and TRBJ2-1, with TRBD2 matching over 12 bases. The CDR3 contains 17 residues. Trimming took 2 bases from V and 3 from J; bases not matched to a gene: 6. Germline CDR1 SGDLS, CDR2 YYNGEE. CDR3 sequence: CASSVYETSGGYNEQFF. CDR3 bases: TGTGCCAGCAGCGTCTATGAGACTAGCGGGGGCTACAATGAGCAGTTCTTC.

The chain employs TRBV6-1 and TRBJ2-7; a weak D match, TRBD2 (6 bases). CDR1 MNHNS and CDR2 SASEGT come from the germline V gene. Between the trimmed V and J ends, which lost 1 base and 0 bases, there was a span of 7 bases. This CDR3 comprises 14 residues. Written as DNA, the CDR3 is TGTGCCAGCAGTGAAGGCGGGACCTCCTACGAGCAGTACTTC. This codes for CASSEGGTSYEQYF.